Listed below are T cell receptor beta chains from one sample, sequenced in a study of blood T cell repertoires in COVID-19. The table came from immunoSEQ multiplex PCR; TCRdb's copy has only in-frame clones and leaves some out. The data show just over 350,000 clones, over 75% seen once. Sample: PBMCs or T cells enriched from blood (not recorded which). These receptors all stem from a woman younger than 45 who had recovered from COVID-19. Both conserved end residues are part of each CDR3. D genes are given only for firm matches. The size entry is marked missing in some rows and otherwise reads once, few, many or a size class.

few	TRBV5-1	TRBJ2-7	TRBD2	TGCGCCAGCAGCCCAACCATTAGCGGGGGGTCCTACGAGCAGTACTTC	CASSPTISGGSYEQYF
once	TRBV27	TRBJ2-7	.	TGTGCCAGCAGTTCTCCACTAACTCCTCCGGCATACTGTCTCTTGGGCGAGCAGTACTTC	CASSSPLTPPAYCLLGEQYF
.	TRBV9	TRBJ1-5	TRBD1	TGTGCCAGCAGCGCCGGACAGGGGCGTCAGCCCCAGCATTTT	CASSAGQGRQPQHF
.	TRBV2	TRBJ1-1	.	TGTGCCAGCAGGGACGGCAGGGCCACTGAAGCTTTCTTT	CASRDGRATEAFF
.	TRBV13	TRBJ2-2	.	TGTGCCAGCAGCACTCCCACCCCGGGATTAGCGCCCACCGGGGAGCTGTTTTTT	CASSTPTPGLAPTGELFF
once	TRBV7-8	TRBJ1-2	TRBD1	TGTGCCAGTACCTCGACAGGGTCCACAGGCTACACCTTC	CASTSTGSTGYTF
.	TRBV6-5	TRBJ2-1	.	TGTGCCAGCAGCCGCTGGGGGGGGGCGAACAATGAGCAGTTCTTC	CASSRWGGANNEQFF
.	TRBV7-8	TRBJ1-4	TRBD1	TGTGCCAGCAGCTCCACAGGGGGCATTAATGAAAAACTGTTTTTT	CASSSTGGINEKLFF
once	TRBV6-6	TRBJ1-2	.	TGTGCCAGCAGTAATTCAAACTATGGCTACACCTTC	CASSNSNYGYTF
.	TRBV7-2	TRBJ2-7	.	TGTGCCAGCAGCTTAGGGGGGGATTCCTACGAGCAGTACTTC	CASSLGGDSYEQYF
.	TRBV3-1/TRBV3-2	TRBJ1-2	.	TGTGCCAGCAGCCAAGAGTCCAGGGCTAACTATGGCTACACCTTC	CASSQESRANYGYTF
.	TRBV11-2	TRBJ1-1	TRBD1	TGTGCCAGCAGACACCAGCGGGGGGACAGGGGCGAAACTGAAGCTTTCTTT	CASRHQRGDRGETEAFF
once	TRBV7-8	TRBJ1-2	.	TGTGCCAGCAGCAACCGGGGAGGTGGCTACACCTTC	CASSNRGGGYTF
.	TRBV10-3	TRBJ1-3	.	TGTGCCATCAGTGAGTACAGGGCCTCTGGAAACACCATATATTTT	CAISEYRASGNTIYF
.	TRBV28	TRBJ2-1	TRBD2	TGTGCCAGCAGTTTATCGGCTAGCGGGAGTCTTGGTGAGCAGTTCTTC	CASSLSASGSLGEQFF
.	TRBV6-1	TRBJ2-1	.	TGTGCCAGCAGTGCCTCGGGGGTGGGACCTTACAATGAGCAGTTCTTC	CASSASGVGPYNEQFF
.	TRBV11-2	TRBJ1-2	.	TGTGCCAGCAGCTTAGCCAGGGACTATGGCTACACCTTC	CASSLARDYGYTF
few	TRBV7-9	TRBJ1-3	.	TGTGCCAGCAGCTCCCATGTCGGGAACTCTGGAAACACCATATATTTT	CASSSHVGNSGNTIYF
few	TRBV5-1	TRBJ1-5	TRBD1	TGCGCCAGCATAGTTTCGACAGGGTACGAGGGGGAAGGTGGGGATCAGCCCCAGCATTTT	CASIVSTGYEGEGGDQPQHF
.	TRBV7-9	TRBJ1-1	TRBD1	TGTGCCAGCAGCTTGGGGGACAGGGTGTACACTGAAGCTTTCTTT	CASSLGDRVYTEAFF
.	TRBV5-4	TRBJ1-1	TRBD1	TGTGCCAGCAGCTCCCCCCGGACAGGGAACACTGAAGCTTTCTTT	CASSSPRTGNTEAFF
.	TRBV12-3/TRBV12-4	TRBJ2-1	.	TGTGCCAGCAGTCACGGGACTTCCAATGAGCAGTTCTTC	CASSHGTSNEQFF
.	TRBV6-5	TRBJ2-7	TRBD2	TGTGCCAGCAGTTACGCCCCTGCCAGCGGGAATTACGAGCAGTACTTC	CASSYAPASGNYEQYF
few	TRBV5-1	TRBJ1-4	.	TGCGCCAGCAGCTCCCTGGGGGGGATCGGCGAAAAACTGTTTTTT	CASSSLGGIGEKLFF
.	TRBV28	TRBJ1-4	TRBD1	TGTGCCAGCAGTCCCCCGGGACAGGGTAATGAAAAACTGTTTTTT	CASSPPGQGNEKLFF
once	TRBV18	TRBJ2-6	.	TGTGCCAGCTCGCCCGGGAGCCTAAGGTCTCTGGGGGCCAACGTCCTGACTTTC	CASSPGSLRSLGANVLTF
.	TRBV6-5	TRBJ1-4	.	TGTGCCAGCAGGCGGACAGTTGGTAATGAAAAACTGTTTTTT	CASRRTVGNEKLFF
few	TRBV24-1	TRBJ1-4	TRBD1	TGTGCCACCAGTGATTCGACAGGGGCAATTAATGAAAAACTGTTTTTT	CATSDSTGAINEKLFF
.	TRBV11-2	TRBJ1-2	TRBD1	TGTGCCAGCAGTTTAAACCGGGACAGGGATACCTATGGCTACACCTTC	CASSLNRDRDTYGYTF
.	TRBV5-3	TRBJ1-4	.	TGTGCCAGAATGCTACAGGGAGGGCTGAATGAAAAACTGTTTTTT	CARMLQGGLNEKLFF
.	TRBV4-2	TRBJ2-1	TRBD2	TGTGCCAGCAGCCAATACTCTAGCGGGAGGGGCCATTACAATGAGCAGTTCTTC	CASSQYSSGRGHYNEQFF
.	TRBV7-8	TRBJ1-4	TRBD1	TGTGCCAGCAGCCCAGACAGGGGCTCGGGTGAAAAACTGTTTTTT	CASSPDRGSGEKLFF
.	TRBV6-4	TRBJ1-1	.	TGTGCCAGCAGTTTAGAGGATAACACTGAAGCTTTCTTT	CASSLEDNTEAFF
.	TRBV7-2	TRBJ2-3	.	TGTGCCAGCAGCCGCCCCGGGATTGGGACAGATACGCAGTATTTT	CASSRPGIGTDTQYF
.	TRBV4-1	TRBJ1-3	TRBD1	TGCGCCAGCAGCCAAGTGGGAAGGGGGCAAGGAAACACCATATATTTT	CASSQVGRGQGNTIYF
.	TRBV11-2	TRBJ2-1	.	TGTGCCAGCAGCTTAGACAGGCTCGTTGAGCAGTTCTTC	CASSLDRLVEQFF
few	TRBV2	TRBJ1-5	.	TGTGCCAGCAGTGAACAGGGTTACAATCAGCCCCAGCATTTT	CASSEQGYNQPQHF
.	TRBV28	TRBJ1-2	TRBD1	TGTGCCAGCAGTCCAGGGGGGTATGGCTACACCTTC	CASSPGGYGYTF
.	TRBV18	TRBJ1-5	.	TGTGCCAGCTCACCATCCCCGGGAGGTGGCAATCAGCCCCAGCATTTT	CASSPSPGGGNQPQHF
.	TRBV7-3	TRBJ2-2	.	TGTGCCAGCAGCACCATCGCCCCCTCCAGGGTCACCGGGGAGCTGTTTTTT	CASSTIAPSRVTGELFF
.	TRBV15	TRBJ2-5	.	TGTGCCACCAGCAGAGGGCCCGGCAGGGAAGAGACCCAGTACTTC	CATSRGPGREETQYF
.	TRBV9	TRBJ1-4	.	TGTGCCAGCAGCGCTCTAGAAAAACTGTTTTTT	CASSALEKLFF
once	TRBV19	TRBJ2-1	TRBD2	TGTGCCAGTACCCCAGGACTAGCGATTTACAATGAGCAGTTCTTC	CASTPGLAIYNEQFF
.	TRBV29-1	TRBJ2-7	.	TGCAGCGTTGTGGCAGCCTACGAGCAGTACTTC	CSVVAAYEQYF
.	TRBV11-3	TRBJ2-1	.	TGTGCCAGCAGCTTGAAGATGGGCGTAGCGGCCTACAATGAGCAGTTCTTC	CASSLKMGVAAYNEQFF
few	TRBV3-1/TRBV3-2	TRBJ1-6	.	TGTGCCAGCAGCCAAGATCTGGGCAGCTCCTATAATTCACCCCTCCACTTT	CASSQDLGSSYNSPLHF
.	TRBV7-2	TRBJ1-2	.	TGTGCCAGCGGGACAAGGACTTATGGCTACACCTTC	CASGTRTYGYTF
.	TRBV9	TRBJ2-1	.	TGTGCCAGCAGCGTAATGGAACTAGCCAATGAGCAGTTCTTC	CASSVMELANEQFF
once	TRBV29-1	TRBJ2-1	TRBD2	TGCAGCGTAGGCGGGACTAGTCACAATGAGCAGTTCTTC	CSVGGTSHNEQFF
.	TRBV7-9	TRBJ1-3	TRBD1	TGTGCCAGCAGCGTAGACAGGGGGACTGCTGGAAACACCATATATTTT	CASSVDRGTAGNTIYF
.	TRBV7-8	TRBJ1-5	TRBD1	TGTGCCAGCAGGCAAGGGGGCGGCAATCAGCCCCAGCATTTT	CASRQGGGNQPQHF
few	TRBV7-8	TRBJ2-2	TRBD1	TGTGCCAGCAGCGTCCGACAGGGGGCCACCGGGGAGCTGTTTTTT	CASSVRQGATGELFF
once	TRBV25-1	TRBJ2-1	TRBD1	TGTGCCAGCAGCCGAAGACAGGGGGGGGTAGATGAGCAGTTCTTC	CASSRRQGGVDEQFF
.	TRBV6-4	TRBJ1-1	.	TGTGCCAGCAGTCTAACAGGTTTAACTGAAGCTTTCTTT	CASSLTGLTEAFF
.	TRBV12-5	TRBJ2-4	.	TGTGCTAGTGCAGAGGGGGGGTTGGACATTCAGTACTTC	CASAEGGLDIQYF
.	TRBV7-9	TRBJ1-3	TRBD1	TGTGCCAGCAGCCCGCAAAGGACAGGTCCCATCTCTGGAAACACCATATATTTT	CASSPQRTGPISGNTIYF
.	TRBV4-1	TRBJ1-6	.	TGCGCCAGCAGCCAAGATCCCCCGGGGTCCTATAATTCACCCCTCCACTTT	CASSQDPPGSYNSPLHF
.	TRBV6-5	TRBJ1-6	.	TGTGCCAGCAGTTCAGTCCTCTCCTATAATTCACCCCTCCACTTT	CASSSVLSYNSPLHF
.	TRBV28	TRBJ2-3	.	TGTGCCAGCACTGGGACAACAGATACGCAGTATTTT	CASTGTTDTQYF
.	TRBV7-9	TRBJ1-5	.	TGTGCCAGCAGCTCAGGGGGCAATCAGCCCCAGCATTTT	CASSSGGNQPQHF